This TCR beta chain was sequenced in a study of identical twins. TCRdb ran MiXCR on the 5' RACE reads and lists one entry per CDR3 protein. The sample yields 210,000 or so distinct CDR3 sequences, roughly 7.5% seen once. This clonotype was detected many times. V shed 5 bases and J shed 12 bases, with 20 bases lying between them. From germline, CDR1 is SGHTA and CDR2 FQGNSA. This CDR3 comprises 14 residues. Another study also made use of these data, one on yellow fever vaccine responses in identical twins.

The material sequenced was memory (CD45RO+) T cells sorted from blood. V usage is TRBV7-2 and J usage is TRBJ2-1, with D possibly being TRBD1 or TRBD2 (5 bases each). The clonotype was recovered from a woman aged 18-29 years in good health. DNA for the CDR3: TGTGCCAGCAGCCCACAGTTCGGGGCCACGGTGCAGTTCTTC. Protein sequence: CASSPQFGATVQFF.